This TCR beta chain was captured by sequencing in a study of spatial heterogeneity in lung cancer. For the study at large: Strong correlation was found between tumor-region TCR transcript counts and a T cell module score from matched bulk RNA-seq.

Time point of the sample: sample taken at primary tumor resection. Tumor, nontumor lung or frozen PBMC supplied whole RNA that was sequenced unsorted. The V and J ends lost 1 base and 2 bases respectively, with 14 bases between them. The length of the CDR3 is 16 residues. Study-wide results and limits: Ubiquitous nonsynonymous mutations were tracked by counts of ubiquitous expanded TCRs, and regional ones by counts of regional expanded TCRs. Tumors with more nonsynonymous mutations had more expanded intratumoral alpha and beta TCRs. It was estimated that coverage of tumor T cells reached roughly 7% for alpha chains and 13% for beta chains.

TCRdb reanalysed the 5' RACE reads using MiXCR and keeps one entry per CDR3 protein. The sample shows a few thousand distinct CDR3 sequences, around 11% of them seen only once. By its share, this clonotype is medium-sized (0.01 to 0.1%). Its antigen is undetermined. The input for sequencing was lung tumor tissue, taken at surgery. The chain carries TRBV12-3 or TRBV12-4 and TRBJ2-5, with D maybe TRBD2 (7 bases). This receptor was identified in a female donor with early-stage non-small cell lung cancer. CDR3 residues: CASSLVGGQGQETQYF. As DNA, the CDR3 is TGTGCCAGCAGTTTAGTCGGGGGGCAAGGTCAAGAGACCCAGTACTTC.